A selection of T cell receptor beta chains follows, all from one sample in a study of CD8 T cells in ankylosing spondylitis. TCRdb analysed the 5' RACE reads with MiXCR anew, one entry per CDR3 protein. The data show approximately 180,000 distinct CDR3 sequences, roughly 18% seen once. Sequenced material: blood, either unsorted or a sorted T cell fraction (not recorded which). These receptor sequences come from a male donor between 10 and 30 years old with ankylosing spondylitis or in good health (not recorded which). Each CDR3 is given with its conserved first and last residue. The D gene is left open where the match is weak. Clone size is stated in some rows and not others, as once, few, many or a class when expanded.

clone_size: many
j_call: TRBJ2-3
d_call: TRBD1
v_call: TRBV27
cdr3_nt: TGTGCCAGCAGTTTAGGGACAGGGGCAGATACGCAGTATTTT
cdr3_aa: CASSLGTGADTQYF

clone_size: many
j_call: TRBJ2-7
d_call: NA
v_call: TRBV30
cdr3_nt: TGTGCCTGGAGTTGGGGTTACGAAGGATACGAGCAGTACTTC
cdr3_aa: CAWSWGYEGYEQYF

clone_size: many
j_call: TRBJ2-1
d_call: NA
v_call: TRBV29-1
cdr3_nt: TGCAGCGTGGTCCGGAGAGGCAATGAGCAGTTCTTC
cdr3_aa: CSVVRRGNEQFF

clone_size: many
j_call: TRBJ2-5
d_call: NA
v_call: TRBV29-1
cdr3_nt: TGCAGCGTCTTAGAACGGACCGGGTCCCAGTACTTC
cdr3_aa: CSVLERTGSQYF

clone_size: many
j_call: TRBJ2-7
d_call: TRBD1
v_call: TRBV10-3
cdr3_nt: TGTGCCATCGGCCGACAGGGCTCCTACGAGCAGTACTTC
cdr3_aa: CAIGRQGSYEQYF

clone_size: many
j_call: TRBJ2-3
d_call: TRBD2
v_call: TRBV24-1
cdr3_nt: TGTGCCACCAGTGATCCCGCGGTTAGCGGGAGGCACACAGATACGCAGTATTTT
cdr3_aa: CATSDPAVSGRHTDTQYF

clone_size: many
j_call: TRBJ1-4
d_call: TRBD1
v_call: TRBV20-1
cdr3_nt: TGCAGTGCTCCTGTCAGGGGGAGGAATGAAAAACTGTTTTTT
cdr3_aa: CSAPVRGRNEKLFF

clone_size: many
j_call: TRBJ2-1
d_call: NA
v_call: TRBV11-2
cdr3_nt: TGTGCCAGCAGGTTAATGGGTGAGCAGTTCTTC
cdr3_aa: CASRLMGEQFF

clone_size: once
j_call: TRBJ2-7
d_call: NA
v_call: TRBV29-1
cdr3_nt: TGCAGCGTTGACTATAATGACTCCTACGAGCAGTACTTC
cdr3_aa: CSVDYNDSYEQYF

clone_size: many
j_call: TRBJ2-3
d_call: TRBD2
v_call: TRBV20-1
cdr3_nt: TGCAGTGCTAGCTCCCTAGCGGGAGACACAGATACGCAGTATTTT
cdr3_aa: CSASSLAGDTDTQYF

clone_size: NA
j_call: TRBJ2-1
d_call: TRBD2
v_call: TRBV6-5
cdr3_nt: TGTGCCAGCACCCCCAGCGGGAGGGCGAATGAGCAGTTCTTC
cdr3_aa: CASTPSGRANEQFF

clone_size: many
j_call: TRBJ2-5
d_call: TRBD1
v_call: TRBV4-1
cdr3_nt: TGCGCCAGCAGCCAAGATACGGGGACAGGGGAGGAGACCCAGTACTTC
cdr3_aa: CASSQDTGTGEETQYF

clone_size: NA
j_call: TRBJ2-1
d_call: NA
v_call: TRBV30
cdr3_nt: TGTGCCTGGAACAGTTACAATGAGCAGTTCTTC
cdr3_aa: CAWNSYNEQFF

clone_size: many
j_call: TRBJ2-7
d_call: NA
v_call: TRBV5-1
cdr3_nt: TGCGCCAGCAGCTTGGTAGGGGCCGCCGCCTACGAGCAGTACTTC
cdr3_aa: CASSLVGAAAYEQYF

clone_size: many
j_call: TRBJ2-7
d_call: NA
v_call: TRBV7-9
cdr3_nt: TGTGCCAGCAGCTTAGGGACTAACTCCTACGAGCAGTACTTC
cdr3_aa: CASSLGTNSYEQYF

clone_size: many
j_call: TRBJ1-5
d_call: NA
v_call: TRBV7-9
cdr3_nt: TGTGCCAGCAGCTTAGGGGGGATTGGTCAGCCCCAGCATTTT
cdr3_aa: CASSLGGIGQPQHF

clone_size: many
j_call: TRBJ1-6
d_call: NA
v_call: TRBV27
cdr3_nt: TGTGCCAGCAGTTTAGGAGGGGTGAGCTCCTATAATTCACCCCTCCACTTT
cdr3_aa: CASSLGGVSSYNSPLHF

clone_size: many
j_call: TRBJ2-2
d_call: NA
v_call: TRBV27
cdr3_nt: TGTGCCAGCAGTTTCGCCTATGACACCGGGGAGCTGTTTTTT
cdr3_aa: CASSFAYDTGELFF

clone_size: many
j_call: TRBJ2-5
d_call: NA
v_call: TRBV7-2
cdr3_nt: TGTGCCAGCAGCTCGCCCTACCAAGAGACCCAGTACTTC
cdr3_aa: CASSSPYQETQYF

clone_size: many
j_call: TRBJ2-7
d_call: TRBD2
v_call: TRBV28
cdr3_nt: TGTGCCAGCAGTTGGCCGGGAGGAAGCGAGCAGTACTTC
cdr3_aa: CASSWPGGSEQYF

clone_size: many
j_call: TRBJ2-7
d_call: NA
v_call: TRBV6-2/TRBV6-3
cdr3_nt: TGTGCCAGCAGTTACCGGATTCACTACGAGCAGTACTTC
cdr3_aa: CASSYRIHYEQYF

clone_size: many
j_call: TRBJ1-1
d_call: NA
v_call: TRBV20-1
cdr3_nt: TGCAGTGCTGCTACACCCGGGGGACGGGTGCGGAACACTGAAGCTTTCTTT
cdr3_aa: CSAATPGGRVRNTEAFF

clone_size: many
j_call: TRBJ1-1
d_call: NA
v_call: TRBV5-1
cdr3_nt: TGCGCCAGCAGCCCACATGGGGGGCTAAACACTGAAGCTTTCTTT
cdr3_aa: CASSPHGGLNTEAFF

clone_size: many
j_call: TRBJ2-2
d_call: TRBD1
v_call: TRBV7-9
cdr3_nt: TGTGCCAGCAGCTTCGGGGGACAGGCCACCGGGGAGCTGTTTTTT
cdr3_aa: CASSFGGQATGELFF

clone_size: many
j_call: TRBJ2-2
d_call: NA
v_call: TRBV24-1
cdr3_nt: TGTGCCACCAGTCGGGGGACCGGGGAGCTGTTTTTT
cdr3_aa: CATSRGTGELFF

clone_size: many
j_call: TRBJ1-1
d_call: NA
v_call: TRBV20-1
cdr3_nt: TGCAGTGCTGTCAACAGGGCGAACACTGAAGCTTTCTTT
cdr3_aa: CSAVNRANTEAFF

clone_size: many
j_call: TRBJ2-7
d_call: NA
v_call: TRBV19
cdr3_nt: TGTGCCAGTAGTATATCTTCCCAGGGCGAGCAGTACTTC
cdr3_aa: CASSISSQGEQYF

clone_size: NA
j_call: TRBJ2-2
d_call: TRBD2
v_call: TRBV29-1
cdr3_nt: TGCAGCGTTACTAGCGGGAGTCCGACCGGGGAGCTGTTTTTT
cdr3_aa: CSVTSGSPTGELFF

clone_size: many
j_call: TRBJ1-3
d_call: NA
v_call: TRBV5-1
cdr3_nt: TGCGCCAGCAGTCCGGGGCTTTCTGGGTTCGGAAACACCATATATTTT
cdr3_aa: CASSPGLSGFGNTIYF

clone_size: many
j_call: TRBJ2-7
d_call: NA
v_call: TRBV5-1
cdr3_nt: TGCGCCAGCAGCTATACTAGCTTCAGCTCCTACGAGCAGTACTTC
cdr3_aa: CASSYTSFSSYEQYF

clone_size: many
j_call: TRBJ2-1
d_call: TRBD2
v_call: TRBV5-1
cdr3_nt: TGCGCCAGCAGGGATCTAGCGGGGGCCTACAATGAGCAGTTCTTC
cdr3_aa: CASRDLAGAYNEQFF

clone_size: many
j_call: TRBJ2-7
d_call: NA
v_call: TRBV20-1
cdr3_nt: TGCAGTGCTAGAGATCACCACGAGCAGTACTTC
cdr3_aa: CSARDHHEQYF

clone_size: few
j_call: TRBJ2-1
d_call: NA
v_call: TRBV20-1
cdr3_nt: TGCAGTGCTAGAGATTTTTCAGGCCAAGGTGAGCAGTTCTTC
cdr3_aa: CSARDFSGQGEQFF

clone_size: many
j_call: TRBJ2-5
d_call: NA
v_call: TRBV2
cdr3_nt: TGTGCCAGCAGCGCCGACTGGGACGAACAAGAGACCCAGTACTTC
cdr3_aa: CASSADWDEQETQYF

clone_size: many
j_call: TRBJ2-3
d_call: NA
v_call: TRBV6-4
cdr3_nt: TGTGCCAGCAGTGACTCAGCTGCCGATACGCAGTATTTT
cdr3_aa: CASSDSAADTQYF

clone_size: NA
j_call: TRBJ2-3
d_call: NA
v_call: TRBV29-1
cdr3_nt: TGCAGCGTTGTTCGAGCAGGGGATACGCAGTATTTT
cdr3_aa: CSVVRAGDTQYF

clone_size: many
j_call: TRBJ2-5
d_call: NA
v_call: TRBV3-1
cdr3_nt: TGTGCCAGCAGCCAAGATTACGGGTATGAGACCCAGTACTTC
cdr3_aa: CASSQDYGYETQYF

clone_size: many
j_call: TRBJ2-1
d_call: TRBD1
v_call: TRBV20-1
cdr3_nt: TGCAGTGCCCGGGACAGCAATGAGCAGTTCTTC
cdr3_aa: CSARDSNEQFF

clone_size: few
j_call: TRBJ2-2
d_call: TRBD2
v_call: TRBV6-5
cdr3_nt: TGTGCCAGCAGTTACTCCTCTCGCGGGAGGGACACCGGGGAGCTGTTTTTT
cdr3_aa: CASSYSSRGRDTGELFF

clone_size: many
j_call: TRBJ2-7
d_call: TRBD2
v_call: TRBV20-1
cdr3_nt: TGCAGTGCTAGTTTGACTAGCGGGAGATCCGAGCAGTACTTC
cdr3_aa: CSASLTSGRSEQYF

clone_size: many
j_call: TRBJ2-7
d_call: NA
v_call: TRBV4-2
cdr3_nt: TGTGCCAGCAGCCAAGAACTCGAGCCTCCCTCCTACGAGCAGTACTTC
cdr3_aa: CASSQELEPPSYEQYF

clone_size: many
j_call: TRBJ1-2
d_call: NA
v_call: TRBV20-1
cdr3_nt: TGCAGTGCTAGCAGGGGACAAACGGGTGGCTACACCTTC
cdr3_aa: CSASRGQTGGYTF